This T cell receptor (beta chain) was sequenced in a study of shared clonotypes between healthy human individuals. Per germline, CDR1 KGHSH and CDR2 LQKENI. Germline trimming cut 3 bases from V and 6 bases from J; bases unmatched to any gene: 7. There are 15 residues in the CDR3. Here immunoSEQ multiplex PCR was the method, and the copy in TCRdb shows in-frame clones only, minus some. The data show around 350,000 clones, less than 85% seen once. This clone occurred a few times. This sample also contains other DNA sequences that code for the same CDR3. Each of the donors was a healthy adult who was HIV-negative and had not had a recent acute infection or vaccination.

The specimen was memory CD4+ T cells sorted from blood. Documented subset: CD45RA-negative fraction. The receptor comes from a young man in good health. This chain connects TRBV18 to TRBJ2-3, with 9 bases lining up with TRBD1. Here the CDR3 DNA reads TGTGCCAGCTCACCGCCGGGACAGGGATCGGATACGCAGTATTTT. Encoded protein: CASSPPGQGSDTQYF.